This TCR beta chain was sequenced during a study of blood T cell dynamics during melanoma immunotherapy. As to time point: pre-treatment baseline. Disease control meant complete response, partial response or stable disease at 12 weeks. On this clone itself: Antigen: not known.

Only in-frame clones appear in the TCRdb table, and some are missing; sequencing was by immunoSEQ multiplex PCR. The sample includes several thousand clones, roughly 80% seen only once; the top ten take around 27%. Findings of the study overall: Clones driving repertoire changes may be melanoma-specific or general immune activation.

The CDR3 contains 14 residues. V was cut by 0 bases and J by 4 bases, with 10 bases left in between. Looked up from germline, CDR1 is SGHNT and CDR2 is YYREEE (reference sequence). The material sequenced was blood, taken from a patient treated with checkpoint blockade. The chain combines TRBV5-4 with TRBJ2-5; D perhaps matches TRBD2 (5 bases). The sequence derives from a human donor with melanoma. The CDR3 is CASSLVGEGETQYF. CDR3 coding DNA: TGTGCCAGCAGCTTGGTTGGTGAGGGAGAGACCCAGTACTTC.